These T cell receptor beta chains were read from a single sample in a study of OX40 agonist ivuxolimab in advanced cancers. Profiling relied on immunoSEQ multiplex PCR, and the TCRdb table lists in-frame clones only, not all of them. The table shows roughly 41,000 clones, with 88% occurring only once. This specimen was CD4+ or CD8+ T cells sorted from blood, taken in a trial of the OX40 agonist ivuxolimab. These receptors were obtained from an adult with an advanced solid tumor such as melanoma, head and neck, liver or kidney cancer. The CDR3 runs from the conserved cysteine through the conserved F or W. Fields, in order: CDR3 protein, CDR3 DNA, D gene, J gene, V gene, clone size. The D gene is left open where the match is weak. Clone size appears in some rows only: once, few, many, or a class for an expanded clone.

CASSSGQGPTGELFF TGTGCCAGCAGCTCGGGACAGGGACCCACCGGGGAGCTGTTTTTT TRBD1 TRBJ2-2 TRBV5-4 .
CASSLPQETQYF TGTGCCAGCAGCCTTCCGCAAGAGACCCAGTACTTC . TRBJ2-5 TRBV7-6 once
CASSYLGQGSYEQYF TGTGCCAGCAGTTATCTCGGACAGGGGTCCTACGAGCAGTACTTC TRBD1 TRBJ2-7 TRBV6-6 once
CASSLPEQGAISPLHF TGTGCCAGCAGCTTACCGGAACAGGGGGCCATTTCACCCCTCCACTTT TRBD1 TRBJ1-6 TRBV7-9 .
CASSLPTELTDTQYF TGTGCCAGCAGTTTACCTACAGAGCTCACAGATACGCAGTATTTT . TRBJ2-3 TRBV28 .
CASSPGVGRETQYF TGTGCCAGCAGCCCCGGTGTGGGACGGGAGACCCAGTACTTC . TRBJ2-5 TRBV5-7 .
CASSLGGSSYEQYF TGTGCCAGCAGCTTAGGCGGGAGCTCCTACGAGCAGTACTTC TRBD2 TRBJ2-7 TRBV11-3 .
CASSQQGGGRRASYEQYF TGTGCCAGTAGCCAACAGGGGGGGGGCAGGCGCGCCTCCTACGAGCAGTACTTC . TRBJ2-7 TRBV19 .
CASSLRQGFPEAFF TGTGCCAGCAGTTTAAGACAGGGGTTCCCTGAAGCTTTCTTT TRBD1 TRBJ1-1 TRBV27 .
CAIKNASSYEQYF TGTGCCATCAAAAACGCTTCTTCCTACGAGCAGTACTTC . TRBJ2-7 TRBV10-3 .
CASSVGNSHYEQYF TGTGCCAGCAGCGTAGGGAACAGTCACTACGAGCAGTACTTC . TRBJ2-7 TRBV9 .
CASRRLAGGSDTQYF TGTGCCAGCAGACGACTAGCGGGGGGTTCAGATACGCAGTATTTT TRBD2 TRBJ2-3 TRBV27 .
CASSWNTEAFF TGTGCCAGTAGTTGGAACACTGAAGCTTTCTTT . TRBJ1-1 TRBV19 .
CASSWGVENTGELFF TGTGCCAGCAGCTGGGGTGTAGAGAACACCGGGGAGCTGTTTTTT . TRBJ2-2 TRBV5-5 few
CAAGLGGSYEQYF TGTGCCGCTGGGCTGGGCGGCTCCTACGAGCAGTACTTC . TRBJ2-7 TRBV10-3 once
CASSLDLYEQYF TGTGCCAGCAGCTTAGACTTATACGAGCAGTACTTC . TRBJ2-7 TRBV7-2 .
CASSLRAGDYNEQFF TGTGCCAGCAGCTTGAGGGCGGGGGACTACAATGAGCAGTTCTTC TRBD2 TRBJ2-1 TRBV11-3 .
CASSVVTGEAQYF TGTGCCAGCAGCGTAGTTACAGGGGAGGCCCAGTACTTC . TRBJ2-5 TRBV9 .
CASSLSGGLAGEQYF TGTGCCAGCAGCTTGTCCGGCGGCCTGGCGGGCGAGCAGTACTTC . TRBJ2-7 TRBV5-8 .
CASSLEGTAMGGYTF TGTGCCAGCAGCTTAGAAGGGACCGCGATGGGAGGCTACACCTTC . TRBJ1-2 TRBV11-2 .
CASSEPQGVGAGELFF TGCGCCAGCAGTGAACCTCAGGGTGTAGGCGCCGGGGAGCTGTTTTTT . TRBJ2-2 TRBV10-2 .
CASSYSGTGYSPLHF TGTGCCAGCAGTTACTCTGGGACAGGGTATTCACCCCTCCACTTT TRBD1 TRBJ1-6 TRBV6-5 .
CASSETRSITEAFF TGTGCCAGCAGCGAAACCCGTTCTATCACTGAAGCTTTCTTT . TRBJ1-1 TRBV7-9 .
CASSLGTVSGYGYTF TGTGCCAGCAGCTTAGGTACGGTCTCGGGCTATGGCTACACCTTC . TRBJ1-2 TRBV7-9 .
CASSLEGQGSYQPQHF TGTGCCAGCAGCTTAGAGGGACAGGGGTCTTATCAGCCCCAGCATTTT TRBD1 TRBJ1-5 TRBV7-8 .
CASSQEIVQGASQNEKLFF TGTGCCAGCAGCCAAGAGATCGTGCAGGGGGCGTCCCAAAATGAAAAACTGTTTTTT TRBD1 TRBJ1-4 TRBV4-2 .
CASSRQGRRDEQYF TGTGCCAGCAGCAGACAGGGAAGGAGGGACGAGCAGTACTTC . TRBJ2-7 TRBV7-9 .
CASSLQADTGELFF TGTGCCAGCAGCCTACAGGCGGATACCGGGGAGCTGTTTTTT . TRBJ2-2 TRBV11-3 once
CASSPGLAGARETQYF TGTGCCAGCTCACCCGGACTAGCGGGAGCGAGGGAGACCCAGTACTTC TRBD2 TRBJ2-5 TRBV18 .
CASRGTGTYEQYF TGTGCCAGCAGGGGGACGGGGACCTACGAGCAGTACTTC . TRBJ2-7 TRBV2 .
CAISDLIDTDTQYF TGTGCCATCAGTGATCTCATAGACACAGATACGCAGTATTTT . TRBJ2-3 TRBV10-3 .
CASSRMGLTDEQYF TGCGCCAGCAGCCGAATGGGACTCACCGACGAGCAGTACTTC . TRBJ2-7 TRBV4-1 .
CASSRQAGEYNEQFF TGTGCCAGCAGCCGGCAAGCGGGAGAGTACAATGAGCAGTTCTTC TRBD2 TRBJ2-1 TRBV7-2 .
CASSRRLAGGNTNEQFF TGCGCCAGCAGCCGGCGGCTAGCGGGAGGGAATACCAATGAGCAGTTCTTC TRBD2 TRBJ2-1 TRBV5-1 few
CASSLSASLFYGYTF TGTGCCAGCAGTTTATCGGCCAGCCTTTTCTATGGCTACACCTTC . TRBJ1-2 TRBV27 .
CASSLGGISGNTIYF TGTGCCAGCAGCTTGGGAGGAATCTCTGGAAACACCATATATTTT . TRBJ1-3 TRBV5-4 .
CASSLGLAQYEQYF TGTGCCAGCAGCCTTGGACTAGCCCAATACGAGCAGTACTTC TRBD2 TRBJ2-7 TRBV5-6 .
CASSQGGRSSYEQYF TGCGCCAGCAGCCAGGGCGGGAGGAGCTCCTACGAGCAGTACTTC TRBD2 TRBJ2-7 TRBV4-1 few
CASRPGTGSYEQYF TGTGCCAGCCGTCCCGGGACAGGGAGCTACGAGCAGTACTTC TRBD1 TRBJ2-7 TRBV7-6 .